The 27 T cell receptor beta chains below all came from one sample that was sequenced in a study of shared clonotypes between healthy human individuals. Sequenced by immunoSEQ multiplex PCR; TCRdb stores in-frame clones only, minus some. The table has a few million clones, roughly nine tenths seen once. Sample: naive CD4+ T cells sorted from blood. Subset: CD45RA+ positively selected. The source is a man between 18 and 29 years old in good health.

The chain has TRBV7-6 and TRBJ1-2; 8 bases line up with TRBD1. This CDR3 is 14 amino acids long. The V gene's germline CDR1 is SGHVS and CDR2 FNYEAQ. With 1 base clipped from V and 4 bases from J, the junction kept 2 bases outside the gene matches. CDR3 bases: TGTGCCAGCAGCTTAGGAACAGGGGGCTATGGCTACACCTTC. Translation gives CASSLGTGGYGYTF.

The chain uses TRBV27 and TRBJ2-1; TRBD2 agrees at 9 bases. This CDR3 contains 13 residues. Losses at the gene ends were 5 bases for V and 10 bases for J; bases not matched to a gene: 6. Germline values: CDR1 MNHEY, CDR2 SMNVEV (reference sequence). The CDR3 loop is CASSGGLAGEQFF. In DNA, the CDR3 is TGTGCCAGCAGTGGGGGACTAGCCGGCGAGCAGTTCTTC.

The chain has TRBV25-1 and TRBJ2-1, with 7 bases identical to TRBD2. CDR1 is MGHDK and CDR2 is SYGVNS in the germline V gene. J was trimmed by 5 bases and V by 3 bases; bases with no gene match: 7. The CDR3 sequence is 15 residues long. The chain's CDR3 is CASSDAGVMNNEQFF. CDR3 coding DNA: TGTGCCAGCAGTGACGCGGGGGTAATGAACAATGAGCAGTTCTTC.

CDR3 residues: CASSREGGYETQYF. In DNA, the CDR3 is TGTGCCAGCAGCAGGGAAGGGGGCTATGAGACCCAGTACTTC. This chain joins TRBV7-9 and TRBJ2-5, with 7 nucleotides matching TRBD1. The CDR3 contains 14 residues. The V gene end was trimmed by 5 bases and the J gene end by 5 bases; junction bases not matched to a gene: 8. Germline V gives CDR1 SEHNR, CDR2 FQNEAQ (reference sequence).

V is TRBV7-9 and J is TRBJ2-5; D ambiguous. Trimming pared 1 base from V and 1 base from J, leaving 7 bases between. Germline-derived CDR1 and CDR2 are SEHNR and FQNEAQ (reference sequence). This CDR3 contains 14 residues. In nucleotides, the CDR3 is TGTGCCAGCAGCTTAGAGGGAAGCCAAGAGACCCAGTACTTC. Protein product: CASSLEGSQETQYF.

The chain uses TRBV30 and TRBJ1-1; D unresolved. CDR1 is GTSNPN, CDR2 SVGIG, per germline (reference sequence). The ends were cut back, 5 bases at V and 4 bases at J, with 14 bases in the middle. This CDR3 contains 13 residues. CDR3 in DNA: TGTGCCTGGGATTCACCCCGGCGCACTGAAGCTTTCTTT. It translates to CAWDSPRRTEAFF.

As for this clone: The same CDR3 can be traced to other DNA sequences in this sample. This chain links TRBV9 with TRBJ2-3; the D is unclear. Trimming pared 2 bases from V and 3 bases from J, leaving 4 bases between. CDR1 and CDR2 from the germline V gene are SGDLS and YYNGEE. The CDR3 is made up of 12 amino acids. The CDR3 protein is CASSVGTDTQYF. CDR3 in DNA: TGTGCCAGCAGCGTCGGGACAGATACGCAGTATTTT.

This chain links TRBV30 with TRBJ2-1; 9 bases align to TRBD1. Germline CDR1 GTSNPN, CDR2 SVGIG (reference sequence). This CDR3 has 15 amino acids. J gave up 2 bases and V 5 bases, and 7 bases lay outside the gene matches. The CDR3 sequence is CAWAHTGGAYNEQFF. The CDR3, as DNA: TGTGCCTGGGCCCACACAGGGGGCGCCTACAATGAGCAGTTCTTC.

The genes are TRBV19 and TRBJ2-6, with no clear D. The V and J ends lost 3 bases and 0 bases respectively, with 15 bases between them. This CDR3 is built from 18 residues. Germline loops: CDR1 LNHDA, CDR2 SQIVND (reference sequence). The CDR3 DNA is TGTGCCAGTAGTATGGTAGGGCAGGTCGACTCTGGGGCCAACGTCCTGACTTTC. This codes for CASSMVGQVDSGANVLTF.

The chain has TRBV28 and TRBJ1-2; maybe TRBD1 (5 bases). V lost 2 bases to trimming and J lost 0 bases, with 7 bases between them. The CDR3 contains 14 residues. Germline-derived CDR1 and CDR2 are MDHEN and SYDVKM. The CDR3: CASSLVGPNYGYTF. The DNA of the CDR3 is TGTGCCAGCAGTTTAGTGGGGCCTAACTATGGCTACACCTTC.

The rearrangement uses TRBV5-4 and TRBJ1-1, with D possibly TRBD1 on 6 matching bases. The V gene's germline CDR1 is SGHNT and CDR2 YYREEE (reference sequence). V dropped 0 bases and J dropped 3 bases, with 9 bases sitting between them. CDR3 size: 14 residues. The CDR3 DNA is TGTGCCAGCAGCTTGGGGGGGCCACACACTGAAGCTTTCTTT. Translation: CASSLGGPHTEAFF.

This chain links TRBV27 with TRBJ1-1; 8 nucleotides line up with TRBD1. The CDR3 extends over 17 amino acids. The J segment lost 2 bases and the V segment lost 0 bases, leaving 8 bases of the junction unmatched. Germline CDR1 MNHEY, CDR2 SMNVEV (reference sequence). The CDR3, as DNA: TGTGCCAGCAGTTTATCGGCCGGGACAGGTCGAAACACTGAAGCTTTCTTT. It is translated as CASSLSAGTGRNTEAFF.

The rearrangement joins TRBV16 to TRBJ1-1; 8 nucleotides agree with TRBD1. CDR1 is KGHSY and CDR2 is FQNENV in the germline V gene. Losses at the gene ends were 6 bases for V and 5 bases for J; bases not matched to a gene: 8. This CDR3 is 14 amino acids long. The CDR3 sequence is CASSLQTGGTEAFF. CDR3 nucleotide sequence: TGTGCCAGCAGTCTTCAAACAGGGGGAACTGAAGCTTTCTTT. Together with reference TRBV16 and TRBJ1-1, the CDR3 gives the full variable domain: GEEVAQTPKHLVRGEGQKAKLYCAPIKGHSYVFWYQQVLKNEFKFLISFQNENVFDETGMPKERFSAKCLPNSPCSLEIQATKLEDSAVYFCASSLQTGGTEAFFGQGTRLTVV.

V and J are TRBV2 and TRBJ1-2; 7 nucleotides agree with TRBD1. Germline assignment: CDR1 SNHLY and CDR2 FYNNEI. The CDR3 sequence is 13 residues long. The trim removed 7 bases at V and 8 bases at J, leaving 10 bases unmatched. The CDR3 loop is CASTKSGQSGYTF. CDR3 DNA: TGTGCCAGCACCAAGTCGGGACAGAGCGGCTACACCTTC. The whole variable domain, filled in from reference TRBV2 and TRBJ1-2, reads EPEVTQTPSHQVTQMGQEVILRCVPISNHLYFYWYRQILGQKVEFLVSFYNNEISEKSEIFDDQFSVERPDGSNFTLKIRSTKLEDSAMYFCASTKSGQSGYTFGSGTRLTVV.

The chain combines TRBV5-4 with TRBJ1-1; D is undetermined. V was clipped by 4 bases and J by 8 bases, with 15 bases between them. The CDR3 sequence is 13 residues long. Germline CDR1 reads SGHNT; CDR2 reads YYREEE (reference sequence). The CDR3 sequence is CASSLPGWAEAFF. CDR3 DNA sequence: TGTGCCAGCAGCCTTCCCGGATGGGCCGAAGCTTTCTTT.

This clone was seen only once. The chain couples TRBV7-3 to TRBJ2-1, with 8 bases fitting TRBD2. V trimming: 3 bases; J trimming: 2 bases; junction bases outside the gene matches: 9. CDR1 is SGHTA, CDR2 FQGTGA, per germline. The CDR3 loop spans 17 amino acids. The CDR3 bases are TGTGCCAGCAGCTTCACAGGTGTAGCGGGGCCCTACAATGAGCAGTTCTTC. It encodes CASSFTGVAGPYNEQFF.

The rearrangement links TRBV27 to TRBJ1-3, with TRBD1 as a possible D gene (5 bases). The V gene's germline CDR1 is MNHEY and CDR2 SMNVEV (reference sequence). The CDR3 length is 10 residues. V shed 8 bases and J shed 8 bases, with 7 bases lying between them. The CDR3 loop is CASPRDTIYF. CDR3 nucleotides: TGTGCCAGCCCCAGGGACACCATATATTTT.

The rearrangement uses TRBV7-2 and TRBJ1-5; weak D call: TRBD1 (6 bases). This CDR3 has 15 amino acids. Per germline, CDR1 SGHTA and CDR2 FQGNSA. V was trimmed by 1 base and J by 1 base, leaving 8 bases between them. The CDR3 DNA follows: TGTGCCAGCAGCTTAGACAGGGCAAGCAATCAGCCCCAGCATTTT. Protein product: CASSLDRASNQPQHF.

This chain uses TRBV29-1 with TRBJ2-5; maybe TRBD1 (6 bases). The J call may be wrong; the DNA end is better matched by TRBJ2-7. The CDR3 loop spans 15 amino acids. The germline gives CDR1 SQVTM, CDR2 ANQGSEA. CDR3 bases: TGCAGCGTTGAAGATCATGGGACAAGGCCCTACGAGCAGTACTTC. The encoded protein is CSVEDHGTRPYEQYF.

CDR3 in DNA: TGTGCCATCAGTGAGCCGACGGGGGCCTATGGCTACACCTTC. This encodes CAISEPTGAYGYTF. The V call is TRBV10-3, the J call TRBJ1-2; tentatively, D is TRBD1 (6 bases). Trimming pared 2 bases from V and 4 bases from J, leaving 11 bases between. Germline V lookup: CDR1 ENHRY, CDR2 SYGVKD. The CDR3 runs 14 residues.

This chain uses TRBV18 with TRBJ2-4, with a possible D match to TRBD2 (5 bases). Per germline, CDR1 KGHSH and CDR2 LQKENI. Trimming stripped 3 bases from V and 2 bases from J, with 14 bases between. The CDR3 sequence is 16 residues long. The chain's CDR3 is CASSPGGYTSKNIQYF. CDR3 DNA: TGTGCCAGCTCACCCGGAGGCTATACTTCCAAAAACATTCAGTACTTC.

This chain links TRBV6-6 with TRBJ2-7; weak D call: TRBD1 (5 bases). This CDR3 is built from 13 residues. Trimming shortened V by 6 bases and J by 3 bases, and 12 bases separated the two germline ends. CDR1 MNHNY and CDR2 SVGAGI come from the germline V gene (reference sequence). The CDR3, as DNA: TGTGCCAGCAGCCCAGGGCCACTCTACGAGCAGTACTTC. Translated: CASSPGPLYEQYF.

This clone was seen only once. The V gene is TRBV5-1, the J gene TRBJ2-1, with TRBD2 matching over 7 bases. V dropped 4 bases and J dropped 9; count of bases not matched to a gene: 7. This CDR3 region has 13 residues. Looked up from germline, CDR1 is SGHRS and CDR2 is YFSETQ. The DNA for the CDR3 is TGCGCCAGCAGCGGTGGACTAGGACCTGAGCAGTTCTTC. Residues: CASSGGLGPEQFF.

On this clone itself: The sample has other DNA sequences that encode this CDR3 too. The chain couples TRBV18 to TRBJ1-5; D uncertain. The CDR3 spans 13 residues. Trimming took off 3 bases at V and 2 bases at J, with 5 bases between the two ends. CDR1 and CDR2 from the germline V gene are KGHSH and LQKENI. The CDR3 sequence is CASSPAGNQPQHF. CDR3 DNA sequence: TGTGCCAGCTCACCTGCTGGCAATCAGCCCCAGCATTTT.

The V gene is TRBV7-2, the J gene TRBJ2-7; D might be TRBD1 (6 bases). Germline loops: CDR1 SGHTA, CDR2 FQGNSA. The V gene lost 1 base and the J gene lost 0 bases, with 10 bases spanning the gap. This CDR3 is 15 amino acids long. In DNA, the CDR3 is TGTGCCAGCAGCTTAGTTTCAGGGGCCTCCTACGAGCAGTACTTC. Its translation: CASSLVSGASYEQYF. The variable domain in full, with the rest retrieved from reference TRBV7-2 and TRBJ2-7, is GAGVSQSPSNKVTEKGKDVELRCDPISGHTALYWYRQSLGQGLEFLIYFQGNSAPDKSGLPSDRFSAERTGGSVSTLTIQRTQQEDSAVYLCASSLVSGASYEQYFGPGTRLTVT.

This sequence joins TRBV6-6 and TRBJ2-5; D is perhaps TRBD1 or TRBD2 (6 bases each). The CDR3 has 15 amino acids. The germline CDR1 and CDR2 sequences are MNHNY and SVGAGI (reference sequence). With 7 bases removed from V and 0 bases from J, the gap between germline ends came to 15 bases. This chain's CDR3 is CASTIEGGYQETQYF. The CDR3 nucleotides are TGTGCCAGCACTATAGAGGGGGGATACCAAGAGACCCAGTACTTC.

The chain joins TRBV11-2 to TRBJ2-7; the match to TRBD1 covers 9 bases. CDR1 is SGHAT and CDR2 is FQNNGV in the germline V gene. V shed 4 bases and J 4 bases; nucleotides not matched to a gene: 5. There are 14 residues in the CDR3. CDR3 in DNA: TGTGCCAGCAGCTGGGGGGGACAGGGTTACGAGCAGTACTTC. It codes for CASSWGGQGYEQYF. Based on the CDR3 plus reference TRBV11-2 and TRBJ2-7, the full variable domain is EAGVAQSPRYKIIEKRQSVAFWCNPISGHATLYWYQQILGQGPKLLIQFQNNGVVDDSQLPKDRFSAERLKGVDSTLKIQPAKLEDSAVYLCASSWGGQGYEQYFGPGTRLTVT.